What follows are 23 T cell receptor beta chains derived from one specimen sequenced in a study of cytomegalovirus exposure and HLA in healthy donors. Amplification used 60 Vbeta primers and 13 Jbeta primers. The protocol was immunoSEQ multiplex PCR, while the TCRdb copy is restricted to in-frame clones and leaves out a portion. Among around 130,000 clones listed, under 85% were seen once. Input material: PBMCs. Receptors were obtained from a man in his late teens or twenties in good health and CMV-seropositive.

The CDR3 nucleotides are TGTGCCAGCATTGGACAGGGGAACACTGAAGCTTTCTTT. It specifies CASIGQGNTEAFF. The chain is built from TRBV2 and TRBJ1-1; 8 bases map to TRBD1. CDR1 is SNHLY, CDR2 FYNNEI, per germline. CDR3 length: 13 residues. V gave up 7 bases and J gave up 1 base; unmatched junction bases: 2.

The chain uses TRBV9 and TRBJ2-5; 14 bases fit TRBD2. Unmatched junction bases numbered 6, after V lost 3 bases and J lost 5 bases. The CDR3 runs to 16 residues. The germline V gene encodes CDR1 SGDLS and CDR2 YYNGEE. In DNA form, the CDR3 reads TGTGCCAGCAGCGCCGGGACTAGCGGGAGTAAGGAGACCCAGTACTTC. Protein product: CASSAGTSGSKETQYF. Looking up the rest from reference TRBV9 and TRBJ2-5 gives the full variable domain: DSGVTQTPKHLITATGQRVTLRCSPRSGDLSVYWYQQSLDQGLQFLIQYYNGEERAKGNILERFSAQQFPDLHSELNLSSLELGDSALYFCASSAGTSGSKETQYFGPGTRLLVL.

The V gene is TRBV6-5, the J gene TRBJ2-1, with D possibly being TRBD2 (6 bases). From germline, CDR1 is MNHEY and CDR2 SVGAGI. Trimming took off 5 bases at V and 9 bases at J, with 17 bases between the two ends. This CDR3 spans 14 amino acids. CDR3 residues: CASSTLDGGSEQFF. DNA for the CDR3: TGTGCCAGCAGTACCCTCGACGGGGGATCTGAGCAGTTCTTC.

The V gene is TRBV13, the J gene TRBJ2-5; D is perhaps TRBD1 (6 bases). Trimming shortened V by 2 bases and J by 0 bases, and 10 bases separated the two germline ends. The germline gives CDR1 PRHDT, CDR2 FYEKMQ (reference sequence). The CDR3 spans 15 residues. The CDR3 region is CASSLSRDNQETQYF. The CDR3 DNA follows: TGTGCCAGCAGCTTATCCCGGGACAACCAAGAGACCCAGTACTTC.

The rearrangement joins TRBV12-5 to TRBJ1-5, with D possibly being TRBD1 (6 bases). The CDR3 loop spans 15 amino acids. Looked up from germline, CDR1 is LGHNT and CDR2 is FRNRAP. V was trimmed by 7 bases and J by 1 base, leaving 14 bases between them. The CDR3 nucleotides read TGTGCTAGTGCCTTGGGACATTTGAGCAATCAGCCCCAGCATTTT. Amino acids: CASALGHLSNQPQHF.

The V call is TRBV6-5, the J call TRBJ2-7; tentatively, D is TRBD1 (5 bases). Trimming removed 6 bases at V and 3 bases at J, with 15 bases between. This CDR3 has 14 residues. From germline, CDR1 is MNHEY and CDR2 SVGAGI. CDR3 sequence: CASSGAEDNYEQYF. The CDR3 DNA reads TGTGCCAGCAGCGGCGCTGAGGACAACTACGAGCAGTACTTC.

The rearrangement uses TRBV4-1 and TRBJ2-1, with TRBD2 matching over 7 bases. The CDR3 totals 16 residues. Unmatched junction bases numbered 14, after V lost 4 bases and J lost 8 bases. Germline lookup yields CDR1 MGHRA and CDR2 YSYEKL. In nucleotides, the CDR3 is TGCGCCAGCAGCCGAGCCCCCGCCAGCGGGGACGATGAGCAGTTCTTC. Protein sequence: CASSRAPASGDDEQFF.

This chain uses TRBV25-1 with TRBJ1-2, with 8 bases that match TRBD1. The germline CDR1 and CDR2 sequences are MGHDK and SYGVNS. V gave up 4 bases and J gave up 3 bases; unmatched junction bases: 7. This CDR3 contains 15 residues. The CDR3 here is CASSGLGQGYYGYTF. CDR3 nucleotide sequence: TGTGCCAGCAGTGGACTCGGACAGGGCTACTATGGCTACACCTTC.

CDR3 DNA: TGTGCCAGCAGCTTAGATTTGGGCCCGGCAAACAATGAGCAGTTCTTC. This sequence encodes CASSLDLGPANNEQFF. The chain couples TRBV11-2 to TRBJ2-1; D remains ambiguous. The CDR3 has 16 residues. CDR1 is SGHAT, CDR2 FQNNGV, per germline. Between the trimmed V and J ends, which lost 0 bases and 5 bases, there was a span of 14 bases.

This clone was recorded once. The rearrangement joins TRBV30 to TRBJ1-4; D call uncertain. The V and J ends lost 6 bases and 12 bases respectively, with 20 bases between them. From germline, CDR1 is GTSNPN and CDR2 SVGIG (reference sequence). The CDR3 is 13 amino acids. CDR3 in amino acids: CACNRPQILELFF. Here the CDR3 DNA reads TGTGCCTGCAACCGGCCACAAATCCTAGAACTGTTTTTT. Using reference TRBV30 and TRBJ1-4 for the parts outside the CDR3, the full variable domain is SQTIHQWPATLVQPVGSPLSLECTVEGTSNPNLYWYRQAAGRGLQLLFYSVGIGQISSEVPQNLSASRPQDRQFILSSKKLLLSDSGFYLCACNRPQILELFFGSGTQLSVL.

This sequence joins TRBV7-2 and TRBJ1-5; D is possibly TRBD1 (5 bases). The CDR3 runs to 15 residues. Germline CDR1 SGHTA, CDR2 FQGNSA. Trimming stripped 5 bases from V and 4 bases from J, with 15 bases between. As DNA, the CDR3 is TGTGCCAGCAGCCCCCTGGGGGGAGGGAATCAGCCCCAGCATTTT. Amino acid sequence: CASSPLGGGNQPQHF.

The rearrangement joins TRBV6-5 to TRBJ1-1; 8 bases line up with TRBD1. The V gene's germline CDR1 is MNHEY and CDR2 SVGAGI. There are 13 residues in the CDR3. The J segment lost 7 bases and the V segment lost 5 bases, leaving 6 bases of the junction unmatched. The CDR3 coding sequence is TGTGCCAGCAGTAGGACAGGGTGGGATGAAGCTTTCTTT. As protein: CASSRTGWDEAFF.

This chain joins TRBV6-6 and TRBJ2-4; D is undetermined. Looked up from germline, CDR1 is MNHNY and CDR2 is SVGAGI (reference sequence). Trimming stripped 2 bases from V and 0 bases from J, with 5 bases between. This CDR3 has 14 residues. CDR3 nucleotide sequence: TGTGCCAGCAGTTACCGACAAGCCAAAAACATTCAGTACTTC. Translated: CASSYRQAKNIQYF.

In its sample, this clone was seen a few times. The chain combines TRBV6-6 with TRBJ1-2; D is perhaps TRBD1 (5 bases). CDR3 length: 14 residues. Germline V gene lookup returns CDR1 MNHNY and CDR2 SVGAGI (reference sequence). V was pared by 0 bases and J by 5 bases, with 10 bases between. As DNA, the CDR3 is TGTGCCAGCAGTTACTCGAAGGGGAAGTATGGCTACACCTTC. It yields the protein CASSYSKGKYGYTF.

This rearrangement joins TRBV5-4 to TRBJ2-6; TRBD1 agrees at 7 bases. J was trimmed by 0 bases and V by 7 bases; bases with no gene match: 7. There are 16 residues in the CDR3. Germline values: CDR1 SGHNT, CDR2 YYREEE (reference sequence). The CDR3 reads CASSSAGGSGANVLTF. For the CDR3, the DNA is TGTGCCAGCTCCTCAGCAGGGGGCTCTGGGGCCAACGTCCTGACTTTC.

V usage is TRBV5-1 and J usage is TRBJ2-5; D remains unclear. The germline V gene encodes CDR1 SGHRS and CDR2 YFSETQ. The CDR3 is made up of 14 amino acids. The germline V and J ends were trimmed by 0 bases and 5 bases, with 11 bases remaining between them. CDR3 nucleotides: TGCGCCAGCAGCTTGGGAGAGTCCCGGGAGACCCAGTACTTC. It yields the protein CASSLGESRETQYF.

This clone occurred a few times. This sequence joins TRBV11-2 and TRBJ2-1, with TRBD2 identical over 11 bases. The germline CDR1 and CDR2 sequences are SGHAT and FQNNGV. Trimming removed 0 bases from V and 4 bases from J; junction bases left unmatched: 11. CDR3 length: 19 amino acids. As DNA, the CDR3 is TGTGCCAGCAGCTTAGAGACTAGCGGGGCGGCAGGGGTTTACAATGAGCAGTTCTTC. Translated, it gives CASSLETSGAAGVYNEQFF.

The rearrangement uses TRBV7-9 and TRBJ2-7, with D perhaps matching TRBD1 (6 bases). This CDR3 comprises 13 residues. In germline, CDR1 is SEHNR, CDR2 FQNEAQ (reference sequence). Trimming left V 5 bases short and J 2 bases short, with 10 bases between. The CDR3 reads CASSPRDTYEQYF. The CDR3, as DNA: TGTGCCAGCAGCCCCAGGGACACCTACGAGCAGTACTTC.

The gene calls are TRBV7-3 and TRBJ1-1, with TRBD1 matching over 9 bases. V was clipped by 5 bases and J by 1 base; unmatched bases: 8. Germline lookup yields CDR1 SGHTA and CDR2 FQGTGA. The CDR3 runs 16 residues. The CDR3 DNA is TGTGCCAGCAGCCACGCACCGGGACAGGGGAACACTGAAGCTTTCTTT. Protein sequence: CASSHAPGQGNTEAFF.

The chain couples TRBV6-1 to TRBJ1-1, with D possibly being TRBD1 (6 bases). The CDR3 is 14 amino acids. V lost 2 bases and J 5 bases, leaving 12 bases between the germline ends. Germline loops: CDR1 MNHNS, CDR2 SASEGT. Written as DNA, the CDR3 is TGTGCCAGCAGTGAATGGGGTACAGGGACTGAAGCTTTCTTT. Its protein is CASSEWGTGTEAFF.

V usage is TRBV7-9 and J usage is TRBJ2-7, with D perhaps TRBD2 (5 bases). Germline V CDR1 and CDR2: SEHNR, FQNEAQ (reference sequence). The CDR3 spans 15 residues. V gave up 1 base and J gave up 6 bases, with 16 bases separating them. The CDR3 coding sequence is TGTGCCAGCAGCTTAGGGCCAGGTGGAGGTTCCGAGCAGTACTTC. Amino acids: CASSLGPGGGSEQYF.

The chain is built from TRBV5-4 and TRBJ1-4, with TRBD1 matching 9 bases. This CDR3 spans 16 amino acids. After removal of 0 bases from V and 4 bases from J, the junction contained 4 bases not matched to a gene. From germline, CDR1 is SGHNT and CDR2 YYREEE (reference sequence). The CDR3 region is CASSLGPGQGNEKLFF. In DNA form, the CDR3 reads TGTGCCAGCAGCTTGGGCCCGGGACAGGGTAATGAAAAACTGTTTTTT. Supplemented by reference TRBV5-4 and TRBJ1-4, the full variable domain reads ETGVTQSPTHLIKTRGQQVTLRCSSQSGHNTVSWYQQALGQGPQFIFQYYREEENGRGNFPPRFSGLQFPNYSSELNVNALELDDSALYLCASSLGPGQGNEKLFFGSGTQLSVL.

The chain joins TRBV14 to TRBJ2-1, with D possibly TRBD2 on 6 matching bases. Germline CDR1 is SGHDN and CDR2 is FVKESK. CDR3 length: 13 amino acids. V was shortened by 4 bases and J by 10 bases, with 14 bases between the two germline ends. Here the CDR3 DNA reads TGTGCCAGCAGCCCCTCTAGCGTCGGCGAGCAGTTCTTC. This codes for CASSPSSVGEQFF.